This T cell receptor (beta chain) appears in the sequencing data of a study of cytomegalovirus exposure and HLA in healthy donors. Clones were sequenced by immunoSEQ multiplex PCR, and TCRdb holds only the in-frame ones, with some missing. The sample shows more than 250,000 clones, roughly 87% of them seen only once. Study outcomes and limitations: The study labeled around 160 TCR beta chains cytomegalovirus-associated. A few chains linked to CMV were shown in vitro to be specific for CMV antigens.

V lost 5 bases and J lost 7; bases outside the gene matches: 11. This CDR3 comprises 17 residues. Looked up from germline, CDR1 is SGHAT and CDR2 is FQNNGV. Concerning this clone itself: Its antigen is unknown.

The donors were part of the validation cohort of 120 subjects. That cohort was separate from the first cohort, which comprised fewer than 800 subjects. Source material: PBMCs. The receptor was derived from a woman aged 25 to 39 in good health and CMV-seronegative. The chain uses TRBV11-2 and TRBJ2-1, with TRBD2 matching 13 bases. The CDR3 region has the DNA TGTGCCAGCAGCCTTATACTAGCGGGAGGGCCGAGGAATGAGCAGTTCTTC. Translation: CASSLILAGGPRNEQFF.